This T cell receptor (beta chain) comes out of a study of shared clonotypes between healthy human individuals. The wider study: A couple of female and a few male donors aged 18 to 49 were enrolled.

Authors' processing steps: Filtering was not the same, since immunoSEQ gave junction-only sequences without quality scores. Sequenced by immunoSEQ multiplex PCR; TCRdb stores in-frame clones only, minus some. That table supplies the V and J calls and clone size; D and trimming were determined from the DNA. The top ten clones hold over 0.1% of a sample with 600,000 or so clones, 85% to 95% of them seen once. The naive CD8 fraction comprised CD45RO-negative cells positively selected for CCR7 and excluded terminally differentiated effector memory CD45RA+ cells. The germline gives CDR1 MGHRA, CDR2 YSYEKL. The ends lost 2 bases at V and 6 bases at J; junction bases unmatched: 10. CDR3 size: 16 residues.

The source material was naive CD8+ T cells sorted from blood. The receptor was isolated from a woman in her twenties or thirties in good health. The rearrangement links TRBV4-1 to TRBJ2-7, with TRBD1 identical over 10 bases. The CDR3 DNA reads as TGCGCCAGCAGCCAAAGCCCCGGGACAGGGGTTCGCGAGCAGTACTTC. Translating it yields CASSQSPGTGVREQYF.